This T cell receptor beta chain was identified in a study of cytomegalovirus exposure and HLA in healthy donors. The J segment lost 3 bases and the V segment lost 3 bases, leaving 4 bases of the junction unmatched. The germline gives CDR1 SGHTA, CDR2 FQGNSA. The CDR3 runs to 15 residues. The PCR ran on 60 Vbeta and 13 Jbeta primers. Original data processing: As a later analysis found, there were 70 million to 80 million unique TCR beta chains, of which some 9.9 million were shared. Data came from immunoSEQ multiplex PCR; TCRdb stores just in-frame clones and leaves some out. That table gives V, J and clone size, and the DNA gave D and trimming. Of about 200,000 clones listed, around 76% are singletons.

The sequenced sample was PBMCs. This sequence was found in a man aged 35-49 years in good health and CMV-seropositive. The V gene is TRBV7-2, the J gene TRBJ2-1; 8 nucleotides align to TRBD1. DNA for the CDR3: TGTGCCAGCAGCTTGAACAGGGGGAACTACAATGAGCAGTTCTTC. This codes for CASSLNRGNYNEQFF.